In this sample, the clone carrying this T cell receptor (beta chain) turned up many times. The sample comes from a study of blood T cell repertoires in COVID-19. Turning to the study itself: Nucleic acid was either cDNA or gDNA, and it came from T cells, B-cell-depleted T cells, or PBMCs.

Sequencing used immunoSEQ multiplex PCR; TCRdb keeps in-frame clones, though not all of them. The sample shows 100,000 or so clones, around 84% of them seen only once. The CDR3 has 18 residues. Per the germline V gene, CDR1 is MGHRA and CDR2 is YSYEKL. V was clipped by 4 bases and J by 5 bases; unmatched bases: 16. V is TRBV4-1 and J is TRBJ2-7; 11 bases line up with TRBD2. The clonotype was recovered from an older woman with acute or convalescent COVID-19. Input material: peripheral blood. CDR3 protein: CASSRYTTSGGLFNEQYF. CDR3 bases: TGCGCCAGCAGCCGGTACACAACTAGCGGGGGCCTCTTCAACGAGCAGTACTTC.